This T cell receptor beta chain was found in a study of shared T cell receptors in the human thymus. This table comes from immunoSEQ multiplex PCR, and its TCRdb copy is limited to in-frame clones, with some not included. The repertoire holds around 340,000 clones, over 90% seen once, with approximately 0.018% in the top ten. Between the trimmed V and J ends, which lost 5 bases and 5 bases, there was a span of 15 bases. CDR1 is MNHEY and CDR2 is SVGAGI in the germline V gene. CDR3 length: 15 amino acids. The chain uses TRBV6-5 and TRBJ2-2; tentatively, D is TRBD1 or TRBD2 (6 bases each). Sequenced material: thymocytes. The clonotype originates from a human donor. As DNA, the CDR3 is TGTGCCAGCAGTAAGACTAGGGGGAAGACCGGGGAGCTGTTTTTT. It encodes CASSKTRGKTGELFF.